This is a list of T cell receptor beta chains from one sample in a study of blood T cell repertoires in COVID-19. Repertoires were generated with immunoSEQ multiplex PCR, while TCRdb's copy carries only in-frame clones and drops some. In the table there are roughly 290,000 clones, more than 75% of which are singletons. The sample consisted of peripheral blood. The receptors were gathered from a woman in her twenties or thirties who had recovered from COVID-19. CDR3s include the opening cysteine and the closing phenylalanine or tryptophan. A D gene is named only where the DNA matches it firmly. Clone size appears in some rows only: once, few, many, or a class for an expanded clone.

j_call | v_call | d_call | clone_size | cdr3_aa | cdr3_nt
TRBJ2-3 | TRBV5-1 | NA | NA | CASSFWRDTDTQYF | TGCGCCAGCAGCTTTTGGAGGGACACAGATACGCAGTATTTT
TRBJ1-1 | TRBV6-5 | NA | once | CASSLGQSNTEAFF | TGTGCCAGCAGCCTTGGACAGTCGAACACTGAAGCTTTCTTT
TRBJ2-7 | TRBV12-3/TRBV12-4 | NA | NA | CASTFSASYEQYF | TGTGCCAGCACCTTTAGCGCTTCCTACGAGCAGTACTTC
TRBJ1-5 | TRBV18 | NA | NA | CASSPPGALINQPQHF | TGTGCCAGCTCACCACCAGGGGCCCTAATCAATCAGCCCCAGCATTTT
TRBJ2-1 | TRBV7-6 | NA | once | CASSAGQSYNEQFF | TGTGCCAGCAGCGCGGGACAGTCCTACAATGAGCAGTTCTTC
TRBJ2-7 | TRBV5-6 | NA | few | CASSAFNGGQSYEQYF | TGTGCCAGCTCAGCCTTCAACGGGGGGCAATCCTACGAGCAGTACTTC
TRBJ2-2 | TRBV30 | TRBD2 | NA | CAWSVPRLGTSGGAMNTGELFF | TGTGCCTGGAGTGTACCCAGGTTGGGGACTAGCGGGGGGGCAATGAACACCGGGGAGCTGTTTTTT
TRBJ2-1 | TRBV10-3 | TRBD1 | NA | CAAGGTGTYNEQFF | TGTGCCGCAGGGGGGACAGGGACCTACAATGAGCAGTTCTTC
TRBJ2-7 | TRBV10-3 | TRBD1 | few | CAISESMDRGHEQYF | TGTGCCATCAGTGAGTCAATGGACAGGGGCCACGAGCAGTACTTC
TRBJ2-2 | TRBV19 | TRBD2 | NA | CASGGLAGSGELFF | TGTGCCAGTGGGGGGCTAGCGGGTTCCGGGGAGCTGTTTTTT
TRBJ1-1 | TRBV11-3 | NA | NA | CASSLNQDTEAFF | TGTGCCAGCAGCTTAAACCAGGACACTGAAGCTTTCTTT
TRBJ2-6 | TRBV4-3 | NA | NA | CASSRGSGANVLTF | TGCGCCAGCAGCAGGGGGTCTGGGGCCAACGTCCTGACTTTC
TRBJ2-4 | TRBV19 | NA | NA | CASSIGGRADIQYF | TGTGCCAGTAGTATAGGGGGCAGGGCAGACATTCAGTACTTC
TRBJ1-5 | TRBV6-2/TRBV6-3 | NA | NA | CASSYDLSNQPQHF | TGTGCCAGCAGTTACGACTTGAGCAATCAGCCCCAGCATTTT
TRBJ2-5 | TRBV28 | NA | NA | CASSGTGLPGVETQYF | TGTGCCAGCAGCGGAACGGGCCTCCCGGGGGTTGAGACCCAGTACTTC
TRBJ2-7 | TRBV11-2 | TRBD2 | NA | CASSSSLAGATGQYF | TGTGCCAGCAGCTCGTCACTAGCGGGGGCTACTGGGCAGTACTTC
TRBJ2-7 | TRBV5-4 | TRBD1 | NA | CASSLGGQGTYEQYF | TGTGCCAGCAGCTTGGGGGGACAGGGAACCTACGAGCAGTACTTC
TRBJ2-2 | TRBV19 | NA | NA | CASRPVHGELFF | TGTGCCAGTAGACCGGTCCACGGGGAGCTGTTTTTT
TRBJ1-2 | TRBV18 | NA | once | CASSPESLVYGYTF | TGTGCCAGCTCACCGGAGTCGCTCGTCTATGGCTACACCTTC
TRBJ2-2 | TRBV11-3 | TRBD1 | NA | CASSPGTGTGELFF | TGTGCCAGCAGCCCAGGGACAGGAACCGGGGAGCTGTTTTTT
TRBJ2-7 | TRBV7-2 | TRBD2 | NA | CASSLGTSGSSEQYF | TGTGCCAGCAGCTTAGGAACTAGCGGGAGCAGCGAGCAGTACTTC
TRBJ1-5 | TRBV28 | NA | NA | CASSLSYQPQHF | TGTGCCAGCAGTTTATCATATCAGCCCCAGCATTTT
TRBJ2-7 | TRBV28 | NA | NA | CASSPSDSYEQYF | TGTGCCAGCAGTCCTAGCGACTCCTACGAGCAGTACTTC